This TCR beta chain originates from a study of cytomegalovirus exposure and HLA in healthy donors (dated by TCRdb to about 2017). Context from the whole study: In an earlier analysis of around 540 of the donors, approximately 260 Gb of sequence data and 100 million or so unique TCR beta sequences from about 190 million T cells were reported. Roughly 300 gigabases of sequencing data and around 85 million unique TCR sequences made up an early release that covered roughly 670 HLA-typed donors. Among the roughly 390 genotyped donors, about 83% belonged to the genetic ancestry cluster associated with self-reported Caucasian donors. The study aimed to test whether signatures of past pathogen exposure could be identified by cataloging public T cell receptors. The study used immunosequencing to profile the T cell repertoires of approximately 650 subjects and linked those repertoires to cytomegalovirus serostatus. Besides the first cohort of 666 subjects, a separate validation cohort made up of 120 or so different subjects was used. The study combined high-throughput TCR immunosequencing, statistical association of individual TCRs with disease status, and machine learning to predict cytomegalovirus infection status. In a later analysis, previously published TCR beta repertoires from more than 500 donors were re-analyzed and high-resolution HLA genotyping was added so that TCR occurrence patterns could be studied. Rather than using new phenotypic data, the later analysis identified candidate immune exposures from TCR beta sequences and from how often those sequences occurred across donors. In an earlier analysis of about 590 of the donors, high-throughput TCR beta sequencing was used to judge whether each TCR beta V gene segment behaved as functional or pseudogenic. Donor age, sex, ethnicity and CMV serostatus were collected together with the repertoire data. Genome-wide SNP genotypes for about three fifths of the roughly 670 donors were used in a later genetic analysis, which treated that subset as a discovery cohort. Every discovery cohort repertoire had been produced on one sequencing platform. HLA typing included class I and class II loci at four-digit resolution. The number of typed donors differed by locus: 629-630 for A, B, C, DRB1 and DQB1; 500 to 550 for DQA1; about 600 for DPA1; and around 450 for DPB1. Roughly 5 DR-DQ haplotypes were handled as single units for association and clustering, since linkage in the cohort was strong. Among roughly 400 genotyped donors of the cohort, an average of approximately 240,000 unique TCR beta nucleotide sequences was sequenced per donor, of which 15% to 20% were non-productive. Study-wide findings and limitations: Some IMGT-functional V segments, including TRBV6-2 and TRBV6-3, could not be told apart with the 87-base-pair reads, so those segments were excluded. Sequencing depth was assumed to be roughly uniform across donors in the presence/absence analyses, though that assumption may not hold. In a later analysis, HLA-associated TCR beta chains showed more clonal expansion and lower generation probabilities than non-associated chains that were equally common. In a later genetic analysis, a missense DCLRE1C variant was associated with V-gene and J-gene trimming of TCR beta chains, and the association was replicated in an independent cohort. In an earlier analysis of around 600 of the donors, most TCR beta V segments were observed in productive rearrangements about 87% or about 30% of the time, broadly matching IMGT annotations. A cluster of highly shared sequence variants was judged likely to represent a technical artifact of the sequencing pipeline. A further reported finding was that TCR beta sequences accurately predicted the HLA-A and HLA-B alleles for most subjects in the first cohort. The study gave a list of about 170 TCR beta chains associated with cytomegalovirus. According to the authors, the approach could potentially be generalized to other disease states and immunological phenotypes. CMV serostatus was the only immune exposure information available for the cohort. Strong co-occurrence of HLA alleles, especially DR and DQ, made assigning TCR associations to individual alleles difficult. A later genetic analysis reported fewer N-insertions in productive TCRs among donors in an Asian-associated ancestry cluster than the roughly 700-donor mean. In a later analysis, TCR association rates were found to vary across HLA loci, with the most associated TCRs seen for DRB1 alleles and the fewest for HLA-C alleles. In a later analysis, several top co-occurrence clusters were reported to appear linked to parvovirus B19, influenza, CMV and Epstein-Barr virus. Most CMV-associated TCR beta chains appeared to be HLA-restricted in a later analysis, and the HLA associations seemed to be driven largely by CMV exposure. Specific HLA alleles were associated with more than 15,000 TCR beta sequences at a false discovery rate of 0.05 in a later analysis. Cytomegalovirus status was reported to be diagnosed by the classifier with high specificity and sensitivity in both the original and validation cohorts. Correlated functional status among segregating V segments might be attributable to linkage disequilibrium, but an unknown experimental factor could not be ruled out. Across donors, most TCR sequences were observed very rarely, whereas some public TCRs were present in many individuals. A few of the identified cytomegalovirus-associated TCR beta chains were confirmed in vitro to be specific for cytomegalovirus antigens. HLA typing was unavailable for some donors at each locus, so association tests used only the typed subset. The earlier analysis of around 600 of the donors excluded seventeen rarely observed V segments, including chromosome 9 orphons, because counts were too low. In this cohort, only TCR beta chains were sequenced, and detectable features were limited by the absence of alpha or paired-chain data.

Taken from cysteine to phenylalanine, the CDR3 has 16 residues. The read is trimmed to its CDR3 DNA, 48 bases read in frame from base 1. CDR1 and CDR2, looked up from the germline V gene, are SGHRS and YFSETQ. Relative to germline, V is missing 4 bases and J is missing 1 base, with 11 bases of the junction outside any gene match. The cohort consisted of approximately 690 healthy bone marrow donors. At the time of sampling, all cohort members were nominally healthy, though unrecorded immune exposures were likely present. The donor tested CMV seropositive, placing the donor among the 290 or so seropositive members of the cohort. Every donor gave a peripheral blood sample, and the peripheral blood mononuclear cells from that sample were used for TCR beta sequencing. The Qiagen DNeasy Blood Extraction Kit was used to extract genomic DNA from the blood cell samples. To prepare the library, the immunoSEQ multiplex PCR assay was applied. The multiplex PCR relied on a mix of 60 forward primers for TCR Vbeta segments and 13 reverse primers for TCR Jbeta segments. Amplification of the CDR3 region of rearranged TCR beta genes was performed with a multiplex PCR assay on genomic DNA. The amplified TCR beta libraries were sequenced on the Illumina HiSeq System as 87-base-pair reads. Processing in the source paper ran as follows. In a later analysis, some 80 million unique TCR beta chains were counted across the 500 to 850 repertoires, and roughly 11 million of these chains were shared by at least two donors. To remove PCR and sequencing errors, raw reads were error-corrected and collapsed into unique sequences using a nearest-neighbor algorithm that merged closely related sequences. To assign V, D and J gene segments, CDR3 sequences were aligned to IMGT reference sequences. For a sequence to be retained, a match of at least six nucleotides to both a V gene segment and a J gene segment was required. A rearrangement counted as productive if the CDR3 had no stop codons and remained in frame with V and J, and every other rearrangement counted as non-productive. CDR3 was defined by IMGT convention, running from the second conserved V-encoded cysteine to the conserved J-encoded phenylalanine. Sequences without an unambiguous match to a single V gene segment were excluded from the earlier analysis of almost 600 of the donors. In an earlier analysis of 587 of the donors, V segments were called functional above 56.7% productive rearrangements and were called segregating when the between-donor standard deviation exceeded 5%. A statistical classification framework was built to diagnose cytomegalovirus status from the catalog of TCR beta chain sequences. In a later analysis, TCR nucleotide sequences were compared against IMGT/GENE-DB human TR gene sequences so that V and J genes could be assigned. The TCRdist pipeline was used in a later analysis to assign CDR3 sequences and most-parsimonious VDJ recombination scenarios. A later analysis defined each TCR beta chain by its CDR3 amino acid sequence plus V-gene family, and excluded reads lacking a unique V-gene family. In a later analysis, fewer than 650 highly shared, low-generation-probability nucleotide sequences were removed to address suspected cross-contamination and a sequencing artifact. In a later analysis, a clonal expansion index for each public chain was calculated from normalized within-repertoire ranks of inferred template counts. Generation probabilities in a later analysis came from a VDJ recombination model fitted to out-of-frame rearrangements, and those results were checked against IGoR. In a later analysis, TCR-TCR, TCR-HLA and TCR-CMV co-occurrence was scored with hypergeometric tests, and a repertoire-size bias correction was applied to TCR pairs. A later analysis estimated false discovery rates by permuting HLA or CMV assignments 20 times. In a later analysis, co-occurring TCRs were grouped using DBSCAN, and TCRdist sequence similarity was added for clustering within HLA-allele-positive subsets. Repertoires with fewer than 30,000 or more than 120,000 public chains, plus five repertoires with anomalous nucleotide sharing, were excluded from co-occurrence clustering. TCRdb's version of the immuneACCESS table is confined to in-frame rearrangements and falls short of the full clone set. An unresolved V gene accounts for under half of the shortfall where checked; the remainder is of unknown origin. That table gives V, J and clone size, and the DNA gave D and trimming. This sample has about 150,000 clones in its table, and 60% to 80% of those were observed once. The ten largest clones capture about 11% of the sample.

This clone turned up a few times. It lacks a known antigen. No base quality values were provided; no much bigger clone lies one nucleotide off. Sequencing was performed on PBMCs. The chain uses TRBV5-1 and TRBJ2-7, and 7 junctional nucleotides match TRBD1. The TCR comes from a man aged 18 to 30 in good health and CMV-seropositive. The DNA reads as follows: TGCGCCAGCAGCCTAAAGAGGGACAGCCTTTCCTACGAGCAGTACTTC. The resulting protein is CASSLKRDSLSYEQYF.